The T cell receptor (beta chain) under discussion was sequenced for a study of beta chain features in type 1 diabetes. Study at large: Patient and healthy donor groups were alike in age, gender and cell yields. Study outcomes and limitations: Whether TCRB rearrangement is influenced by HLA type went unresolved here. Short templates might get an advantage during PCR, and this would be equal in patients and controls. At VDJ recombination sites, type 1 diabetes patients had fewer insertions and more deleted nucleotides.

The study reverse transcribed the entire isolated RNA, so it sequenced expressed TCRB transcripts. Only in-frame clones appear in the TCRdb table, and some are missing; sequencing was by immunoSEQ multiplex PCR. Here the sample spans about 130,000 clones, about a tenth being singletons. This clone was counted between two and nine times. Its antigen is currently unknown. Germline and junction disagree at one end, which may indicate a read error. Sequencing input: central memory CD4+ T cells from blood. The sequence came from a man in his late teens or twenties in good health.

CDR3 sequence (DNA): TGTGCCAGCAGCTCGCGAGGGGGCTCCCATAATTCACCCCTCCACTTT. Translating it yields CASSSRGGSHNSPLHF. V and J are TRBV4-2 and TRBJ1-6; 7 nucleotides match TRBD1. The CDR3 consists of 16 residues. Germline assignment: CDR1 LGHNA and CDR2 YNFKEQ.